A selection of T cell receptor beta chains follows, all from one sample in a study of shared clonotypes between healthy human individuals. The data were produced by immunoSEQ multiplex PCR, yet TCRdb's version contains in-frame clones alone and is incomplete. This table holds hundreds of thousands of clones, around 80% found once. The sequenced sample consisted of PBMCs. The source of these receptors is a woman in her thirties or forties in good health. Some clones in this sample may be carry-over from other donors' samples. CDR3s include the opening cysteine and the closing phenylalanine or tryptophan. A D gene is named only where the DNA matches it firmly. Size tells how often a clone was seen (once, few, many) or the class of an expanded clone, and some rows leave it out.

D	size	V	J	DNA	CDR3
TRBD1	few	TRBV4-3	TRBJ1-2	TGCGCCAGCAGCCGACAGGGAGGCTATGGCTACACCTTC	CASSRQGGYGYTF
.	medium-sized	TRBV7-6	TRBJ1-3	TGTGCCAGCAGCTTAGAGGGAAACACCATATATTTT	CASSLEGNTIYF
.	.	TRBV6-5	TRBJ2-5	TGTGCCAGCAGTGCAACAGGGTTAGAGACCCAGTACTTC	CASSATGLETQYF
.	.	TRBV19	TRBJ2-1	TGTGCCAGTAGTATGGGGTCCCGGGGCTACAATGAGCAGTTCTTC	CASSMGSRGYNEQFF
.	.	TRBV6-1	TRBJ2-7	TGTGCCAGCAGTGAAGAGGTCGTCTCGGGCGAGCAGTACTTC	CASSEEVVSGEQYF
.	.	TRBV6-1	TRBJ2-7	TGTGCCAGCAGTTATTCCAGGGGGGAAGAGCAGTACTTC	CASSYSRGEEQYF
TRBD2	.	TRBV4-1	TRBJ2-1	TGCGCCAGCAGCCAAGAAGCCCTGCGACCGGGACTAGCAGAGTTCTTC	CASSQEALRPGLAEFF
TRBD2	once	TRBV14	TRBJ2-1	TGTGCCAGCAGCCAAGTTGGACTAGCGCAACAGTTCTTC	CASSQVGLAQQFF
TRBD1	.	TRBV5-6	TRBJ1-2	TGTGCCAGCAGCCCAAATAGGGGGCGGGACTATGGCTACACCTTC	CASSPNRGRDYGYTF
.	.	TRBV11-2	TRBJ2-1	TGTGCCAGCAGCTTACTTAGCGGAGTCGGCAATGAGCAGTTCTTC	CASSLLSGVGNEQFF
TRBD2	.	TRBV9	TRBJ2-1	TGTGCCAGCAGCGTAGGTCCGACTAGCGGGAGGGCCACGCAGTTCTTC	CASSVGPTSGRATQFF
.	.	TRBV7-6	TRBJ2-5	TGTGCCAGCAGCCGAGAGGGGGGTGGGGAGACCCAGTACTTC	CASSREGGGETQYF
.	.	TRBV7-6	TRBJ1-4	TGTGCCAGCAGCTTAGGTCCAGACGGTAATGAAAAACTGTTTTTT	CASSLGPDGNEKLFF
TRBD2	.	TRBV6-1	TRBJ2-4	TGTGCCAGCAGTGAAGGTAGCGGGAGGGTTGCCAAAAACATTCAGTACTTC	CASSEGSGRVAKNIQYF
.	.	TRBV5-1	TRBJ2-7	TGCGCCAGCAGCTTGGTGCCCGAGGGCGAGCAGTACTTC	CASSLVPEGEQYF
.	.	TRBV27	TRBJ2-7	TGTGCCAGCAGTCCCACAACCTACGAGCAGTACTTC	CASSPTTYEQYF
.	few	TRBV27	TRBJ1-1	TGTGCCAGCAGTCGGCAAAGGAACACTGAAGCTTTCTTT	CASSRQRNTEAFF
.	.	TRBV11-2	TRBJ2-5	TGTGCCAGCACGCTAGGACTAGAGACCCAGTACTTC	CASTLGLETQYF
TRBD2	.	TRBV6-5	TRBJ2-7	TGTGCCAGCAGCGGCACTAGCGGGAATTCCTACGAGCAGTACTTC	CASSGTSGNSYEQYF
.	.	TRBV11-1	TRBJ2-2	TGTGCCAGCTCGATGGGAACAGCCGCGAACACCGGGGAGCTGTTTTTT	CASSMGTAANTGELFF
.	.	TRBV28	TRBJ2-7	TGTGCCAGCAGATCCACCTACGAGCAGTACTTC	CASRSTYEQYF
TRBD2	few	TRBV5-1	TRBJ2-1	TGCGCCAGCAGCTTGATGGGGGGGTTTCAGCGGGAGGGCCCCCCAAGCTCCTACAATGAGCAGTTCTTC	CASSLMGGFQREGPPSSYNEQFF
TRBD2	many	TRBV29-1	TRBJ2-7	TGCAGCGTTGCGGGACTAGCGGGCTACGAGCAGTACTTC	CSVAGLAGYEQYF
.	.	TRBV27	TRBJ2-1	TGTGCCAGCTGTCGGGACCCCAACTACAATGAGCAGTTCTTC	CASCRDPNYNEQFF
.	.	TRBV11-2	TRBJ2-7	TGTGCCAGCAGCAGCATCCGGGCCTTAGCCTCCTCCTACGAGCAGTACTTC	CASSSIRALASSYEQYF
.	.	TRBV7-2	TRBJ2-5	TGTGCCAGCAGCTTAGCGAGCTCGTCGGGAGCAGAGACCCAGTACTTC	CASSLASSSGAETQYF
.	.	TRBV2	TRBJ1-1	TGTGCCAGCAGTGAAGAAGGGCAGGGGTCGGGCACTGAAGCTTTCTTT	CASSEEGQGSGTEAFF
.	few	TRBV4-2	TRBJ1-5	TGTGCCAGCAGCCAAGACAGGGATCAGCCCCAGCATTTT	CASSQDRDQPQHF
.	once	TRBV7-9	TRBJ2-3	TGTGCCAGCAGCTTCGGGTTCGGGGGCACAGATACGCAGTATTTT	CASSFGFGGTDTQYF
.	.	TRBV14	TRBJ1-5	TGTGCCAGCAGCCAAGACCGGGGGCGGCCCCAGCATTTT	CASSQDRGRPQHF
.	.	TRBV5-5	TRBJ2-7	TGTGCCAGCAGCTGGGACGCGAATATGGAGCAGTACTTC	CASSWDANMEQYF
.	.	TRBV29-1	TRBJ2-3	TGCAGCGTTGAAATTCAAGTATCTGATACGCAGTATTTT	CSVEIQVSDTQYF
TRBD1	.	TRBV30	TRBJ1-2	TGTGCCTGGAGTGGTCGACAGGGCTCTGGCTACACCTTC	CAWSGRQGSGYTF
.	.	TRBV10-1	TRBJ2-2	TGCGCCAGCAGTGAAGCGGCCCACCACACCGGGGAGCTGTTTTTT	CASSEAAHHTGELFF
.	few	TRBV9	TRBJ2-3	TGTGCCAGCAGCGCCGGACTGGGTAGTTTCCCTAGCACAGATACGCAGTATTTT	CASSAGLGSFPSTDTQYF
TRBD2	once	TRBV14	TRBJ2-1	TGTGCCAGCAGCCAGACTAGCGGGAGTCTCAATGAGCAGTTCTTC	CASSQTSGSLNEQFF
TRBD1	.	TRBV28	TRBJ1-5	TGTGCCAGCAGCCTTAACAGGGGTCAGCCCCAGCATTTT	CASSLNRGQPQHF
.	.	TRBV27	TRBJ2-3	TGTGCCAGCAGTTTATACCCCCAAGGGGGTGGTACGCAGTATTTT	CASSLYPQGGGTQYF
.	.	TRBV14	TRBJ1-1	TGTGCCAGCAGCCTGGGGGGGAACACTGAAGCTTTCTTT	CASSLGGNTEAFF
TRBD1	medium-sized	TRBV28	TRBJ2-1	TGTGCCAGCAGGCGGACAGGGGGTTATTCGTCGGCTGAGCAGTTCTTC	CASRRTGGYSSAEQFF
.	.	TRBV7-6	TRBJ2-4	TGTGCCAGCAGCTTACCCACAGGACCTCTGTTCAAAAACATTCAGTACTTC	CASSLPTGPLFKNIQYF
.	.	TRBV7-9	TRBJ2-7	TGTGCCAGCAGCCCACGGGACACAAACTACGAGCAGTACTTC	CASSPRDTNYEQYF
.	.	TRBV7-2	TRBJ2-6	TGTGCCAGCAGCCCGACGCGCTCTGGGGCCAACGTCCTGACTTTC	CASSPTRSGANVLTF
.	many	TRBV7-6	TRBJ2-7	TGTGCCAGCAGCTTAGAGGGCTGGGCCTACGAGCAGTACTTC	CASSLEGWAYEQYF